These 7 T cell receptor beta chains were sequenced from one sample in a study of T cell responses to AZD1222 COVID-19 vaccine. Measured with immunoSEQ multiplex PCR; TCRdb has only the in-frame clones, and not every one. The sample holds 90,000 to 150,000 clones, 88% seen once. This specimen consisted of peripheral blood, obtained on day 0 of AZD1222 vaccination. Receptors were obtained from an adult in good health.

The rearrangement uses TRBV29-1 and TRBJ1-2; D gene ambiguous. CDR1 is SQVTM, CDR2 ANQGSEA, per germline. V was trimmed by 0 bases and J by 6 bases, leaving 14 bases between them. This CDR3 has 14 amino acids. The CDR3 coding sequence is TGCAGCGTTGAAGATCATACCGGGCGGGATGGCTACACCTTC. As protein: CSVEDHTGRDGYTF.

In this sample, this clone turned up once. V and J are TRBV13 and TRBJ2-3, with D possibly TRBD2 on 5 matching bases. The CDR3 loop spans 15 amino acids. Trimming stripped 0 bases from V and 1 base from J, with 8 bases between. Per germline, CDR1 PRHDT and CDR2 FYEKMQ (reference sequence). CDR3 region: CASSLGGRRTDTQYF. In DNA, the CDR3 is TGTGCCAGCAGCTTAGGGGGGAGACGCACAGATACGCAGTATTTT.

The chain carries TRBV19 and TRBJ2-7, with a possible D match to TRBD2 (5 bases). Trimming shortened V by 3 bases and J by 9 bases, and 9 bases separated the two germline ends. Germline CDR1 reads LNHDA; CDR2 reads SQIVND (reference sequence). The CDR3 runs 11 residues. The CDR3, as DNA: TGTGCCAGTAGTATTCGGGAAAGGCAGTACTTC. Encoded protein: CASSIRERQYF.

V gene TRBV9 combines with J gene TRBJ1-6, with a tentative D call TRBD1 (5 bases). CDR1 and CDR2 from the germline V gene are SGDLS and YYNGEE. The CDR3 covers 15 residues. The V and J ends lost 4 bases and 10 bases respectively, with 18 bases between them. The DNA of the CDR3 is TGTGCCAGCAGCCCGGGACGGGGAGGGCAATCACCCCTCCACTTT. Translation gives CASSPGRGGQSPLHF.

This clone was observed once. The gene calls are TRBV3-1 (or the pseudogene TRBV3-2) and TRBJ2-5, with TRBD2 matching 9 bases. CDR3 length equals 16 residues. J lost 4 bases, V lost 3 bases, and 9 bases had no gene match. CDR1 is LGHDT, CDR2 YNNKEL, per germline (reference sequence). The CDR3 is CASSHGSSGVLETQYF. CDR3 DNA: TGTGCCAGCAGCCATGGTTCTAGCGGGGTACTAGAGACCCAGTACTTC.

V is TRBV19 and J is TRBJ1-6, with D possibly matching TRBD1 (5 bases). This CDR3 comprises 16 residues. Germline assignment: CDR1 LNHDA and CDR2 SQIVND (reference sequence). Trimming left V 3 bases short and J 7 bases short, with 16 bases between. In DNA form, the CDR3 reads TGTGCCAGTAGTATGGGCCGACAGCCCGGGAATTCACCCCTCCACTTT. Translated: CASSMGRQPGNSPLHF.

The CDR3 here is CASSTWDRYNSPLHF. The CDR3 nucleotides read TGTGCCAGTAGTACCTGGGACAGATATAATTCACCCCTCCACTTT. The chain is built from TRBV19 and TRBJ1-6; 7 bases align to TRBD1. Germline loops: CDR1 LNHDA, CDR2 SQIVND (reference sequence). This CDR3 comprises 15 residues. V shed 4 bases and J 4 bases; nucleotides not matched to a gene: 4.